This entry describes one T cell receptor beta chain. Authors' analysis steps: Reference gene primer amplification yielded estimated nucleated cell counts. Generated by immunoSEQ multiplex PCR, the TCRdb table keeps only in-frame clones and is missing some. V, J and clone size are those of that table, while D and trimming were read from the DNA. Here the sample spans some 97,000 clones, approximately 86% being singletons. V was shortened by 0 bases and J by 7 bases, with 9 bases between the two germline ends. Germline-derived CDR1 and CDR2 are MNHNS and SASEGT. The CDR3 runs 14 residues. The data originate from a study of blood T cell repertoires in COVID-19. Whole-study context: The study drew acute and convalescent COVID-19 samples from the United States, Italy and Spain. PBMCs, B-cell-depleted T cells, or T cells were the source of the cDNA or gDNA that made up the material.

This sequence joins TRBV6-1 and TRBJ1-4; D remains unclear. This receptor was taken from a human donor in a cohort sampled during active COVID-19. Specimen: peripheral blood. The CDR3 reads CASSEARLREKLFF. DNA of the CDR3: TGTGCCAGCAGTGAAGCGCGCCTTCGTGAAAAACTGTTTTTT.